What follows describes a single T cell receptor (beta chain). The antigen is undetermined. V lost 3 bases, J lost 5 bases, and 10 bases lay in between. CDR3 length: 13 amino acids. The germline CDR1 and CDR2 sequences are SGHTA and FQGTGA. The sample is drawn from a study of shared clonotypes between healthy human individuals. Study-wide points: Rarefaction exposed incomplete sorted-subset sequencing despite large depth.

Positive CCR7 selection of CD45RO-negative cells yielded the naive CD8 cells, and terminally differentiated effector memory CD45RA+ cells were excluded. Every subset had its genomic DNA shared out evenly among several immunoSEQ plates. The protocol was immunoSEQ multiplex PCR, while the TCRdb copy is restricted to in-frame clones and leaves out a portion. The sample holds about 2 million clones, less than 95% seen once. This chain links TRBV7-3 with TRBJ2-5, with no clear D. The specimen was naive CD8+ T cells sorted from blood. This TCR was sampled from a man between 18 and 29 years old in good health. This CDR3 reads CASSLSPTETQYF. CDR3 nucleotides: TGTGCCAGCAGCTTGAGCCCTACGGAGACCCAGTACTTC.